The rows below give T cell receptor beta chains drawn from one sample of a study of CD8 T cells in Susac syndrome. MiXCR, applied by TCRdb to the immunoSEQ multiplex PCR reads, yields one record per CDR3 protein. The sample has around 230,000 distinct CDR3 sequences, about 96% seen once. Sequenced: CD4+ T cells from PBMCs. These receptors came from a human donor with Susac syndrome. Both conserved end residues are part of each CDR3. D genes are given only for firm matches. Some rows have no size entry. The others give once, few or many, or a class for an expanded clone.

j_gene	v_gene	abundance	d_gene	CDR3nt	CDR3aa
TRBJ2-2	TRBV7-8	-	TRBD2	TGTGCCAGCAGCTTAGAAATGGCGGGAGGGCCAGTCGGGGAGCTGTTTTTT	CASSLEMAGGPVGELFF
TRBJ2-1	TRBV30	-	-	TGTGCCTGGAGTGCCCCTAACAATGAGCAGTTCTTC	CAWSAPNNEQFF
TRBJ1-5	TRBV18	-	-	TGTGCCAGCTCACCACTTCTGGGCAATCAGCCCCAGCATTTT	CASSPLLGNQPQHF
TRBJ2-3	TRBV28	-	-	TGTGCCAGCACTCAGACCGAATTCCTCACAGATACGCAGTATTTT	CASTQTEFLTDTQYF
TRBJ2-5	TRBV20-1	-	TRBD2	TGCAGTGCTAGCAGACTAGCGGTCCAAGAGACCCAGTACTTC	CSASRLAVQETQYF
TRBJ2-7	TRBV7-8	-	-	TGTGCCAGCAGCCCCGGGACCCACCAGACCGAGCAGTACTTC	CASSPGTHQTEQYF
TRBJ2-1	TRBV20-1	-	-	TGCAGTGCTAAACTAGCACTGGGCTACAATGAGCAGTTCTTC	CSAKLALGYNEQFF
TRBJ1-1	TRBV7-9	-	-	TGTGCCGGCAGCGAGGGCACTGAAGCTTTCTTT	CAGSEGTEAFF
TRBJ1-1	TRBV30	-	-	TGTGCCTGGAGTGCGGTCAGCGCGAGCCGGAACACTGAAGCTTTCTTT	CAWSAVSASRNTEAFF
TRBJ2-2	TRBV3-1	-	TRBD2	TGTGCCAGCAGCGTGGGACTAGTAAAGGCCGGGGAGCTGTTTTTT	CASSVGLVKAGELFF
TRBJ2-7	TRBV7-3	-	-	TGTGCCAGCAGCTTAGACCGGGACCGTGGCTACGAGCAGTACTTC	CASSLDRDRGYEQYF
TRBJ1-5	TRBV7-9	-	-	TGTGCCAGCAGCTTAGGAGCCCAGCCCCAGCATTTT	CASSLGAQPQHF
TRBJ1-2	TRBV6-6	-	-	TGTGCCAGCAGTTCGGGCAGGGAGACCTATGGCTACACCTTC	CASSSGRETYGYTF
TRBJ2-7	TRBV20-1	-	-	TGCAGTGCCAGGGGGGACGTCGCATACGAGCAGTACTTC	CSARGDVAYEQYF
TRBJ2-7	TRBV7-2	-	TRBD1	TGTGCCAGCAGCTTAGCGCTTCCGGGACAGGGCGACGAGCAGTACTTC	CASSLALPGQGDEQYF
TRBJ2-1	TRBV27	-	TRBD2	TGTGCCAGCAGTCTTACAAGCGGGAAGGAGTTCTTC	CASSLTSGKEFF
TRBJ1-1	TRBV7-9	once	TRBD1	TGTGCCGGAACAGGGGCCGCTATGGCTGAAGCTTTCTTT	CAGTGAAMAEAFF
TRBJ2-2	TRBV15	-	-	TGTGCCACCAGCAGAGAACCCGCCGGGGACACCTACACCGGGGAGCTGTTTTTT	CATSREPAGDTYTGELFF